The 16 T cell receptor beta chains given below trace back to one sample, sequenced in a study of shared clonotypes between healthy human individuals. Produced via immunoSEQ multiplex PCR; TCRdb's table is partial and in-frame only. The sample consists of about 2.4 million clones, 90% to 95% of them appearing once. The material sequenced was naive CD4+ T cells sorted from blood. As for subset: CD45RA+ positively selected. The receptors shown here come from a man aged 18 to 35 in good health.

The V and J genes are TRBV9 and TRBJ2-2; 7 nucleotides align to TRBD1. CDR3 length: 16 amino acids. V dropped 1 base and J dropped 0; count of bases not matched to a gene: 3. CDR1 and CDR2 from the germline V gene are SGDLS and YYNGEE. Here the CDR3 DNA reads TGTGCCAGCAGCGTAAAGGACAGGACGAACACCGGGGAGCTGTTTTTT. As protein: CASSVKDRTNTGELFF.

V usage is TRBV25-1 and J usage is TRBJ1-3; the D gene is possibly TRBD1 (5 bases). CDR3 length equals 14 residues. The V gene's germline CDR1 is MGHDK and CDR2 SYGVNS. Trimming took off 2 bases at V and 2 bases at J, with 7 bases between the two ends. CDR3 sequence (DNA): TGTGCCAGCAGTGAAGTGGGGGCTGGAAACACCATATATTTT. Amino acid sequence: CASSEVGAGNTIYF.

As regards this clone: The sample holds other DNA sequences that translate to the same CDR3. The chain combines TRBV11-2 with TRBJ2-1; 15 bases line up with TRBD2. The CDR3 is 15 amino acids. Germline V gives CDR1 SGHAT, CDR2 FQNNGV. V was pared by 4 bases and J by 7 bases, with 2 bases of the junction left unmatched. CDR3 protein: CASSSGLAGGNEQFF. The DNA for the CDR3 is TGTGCCAGCAGCTCCGGACTAGCGGGGGGGAATGAGCAGTTCTTC.

Here the CDR3 DNA reads TGCGCCAGCAGCTTGGGCGCTATCGCCACCGGGGAGCTGTTTTTT. It is translated as CASSLGAIATGELFF. This chain links TRBV5-1 with TRBJ2-2; the D is unclear. The germline V gene has CDR1 SGHRS and CDR2 YFSETQ. The CDR3 spans 15 residues. Trimming took off 0 bases at V and 4 bases at J, with 10 bases between the two ends.

V usage is TRBV7-9 and J usage is TRBJ1-2; 10 nucleotides align to TRBD1. Trimming removed 1 base from V and 5 bases from J; junction bases left unmatched: 4. The length of the CDR3 is 15 residues. Germline assignment: CDR1 SEHNR and CDR2 FQNEAQ (reference sequence). For the CDR3, the DNA is TGTGCCAGCAGCTTAGATGGGACAGGGGCTTATGGCTACACCTTC. As protein: CASSLDGTGAYGYTF.

The chain is built from TRBV4-1 and TRBJ2-2, with TRBD1 as a possible D gene (6 bases). CDR3 length: 16 residues. The V end was cut by 0 bases, the J end by 6 bases, with 14 bases between. From germline, CDR1 is MGHRA and CDR2 YSYEKL. The DNA for the CDR3 is TGCGCCAGCAGCCAAGATTGGGTAGGGGGTTCCGGGGAGCTGTTTTTT. Translated: CASSQDWVGGSGELFF.

As to this clone: Other nucleotide sequences from this sample produce the same CDR3. The V and J genes are TRBV30 and TRBJ2-7, with a possible D match to TRBD1 (5 bases). CDR3 size: 12 residues. Germline-derived CDR1 and CDR2 are GTSNPN and SVGIG (reference sequence). V lost 1 base and J lost 4, with 8 bases in between. CDR3 loop: CAWSGTGYEQYF. CDR3 bases: TGTGCCTGGAGTGGTACAGGATACGAGCAGTACTTC.

The chain combines TRBV6-1 with TRBJ2-7; 10 bases line up with TRBD2. The germline V gene has CDR1 MNHNS and CDR2 SASEGT. This CDR3 has 14 amino acids. With 8 bases clipped from V and 2 bases from J, the junction kept 6 bases outside the gene matches. The CDR3 coding sequence is TGTGCCAGCCTAACTAGCGGGGCCACCTACGAGCAGTACTTC. It is translated as CASLTSGATYEQYF.

Note on this clone: Other DNA sequences in the sample encode the same CDR3. This chain connects TRBV5-1 to TRBJ1-6; TRBD1 matches at 7 bases. The V and J ends lost 4 bases and 10 bases, in that order; junction bases with no gene match: 8. CDR3 size: 14 residues. Germline lookup yields CDR1 SGHRS and CDR2 YFSETQ. CDR3 in amino acids: CASSRDREGSPLHF. CDR3 nucleotide sequence: TGCGCCAGCAGCCGAGACAGGGAGGGATCACCCCTCCACTTT.

The V gene is TRBV7-2, the J gene TRBJ2-3, with 8 bases matching TRBD2. The germline V gene has CDR1 SGHTA and CDR2 FQGNSA. The trim removed 2 bases at V and 5 bases at J, leaving 9 bases unmatched. The CDR3 runs 16 residues. The CDR3 DNA follows: TGTGCCAGCAGCTTATTATCGGGAGGGCTCGTAGATACGCAGTATTTT. This codes for CASSLLSGGLVDTQYF.

The chain uses TRBV7-9 and TRBJ1-2; D unresolved. The V end was cut by 3 bases, the J end by 1 base, with 6 bases between. The length of the CDR3 is 13 residues. Germline V lookup: CDR1 SEHNR, CDR2 FQNEAQ (reference sequence). CDR3 nucleotides: TGTGCCAGCAGCTTCTCCAGTAACTATGGCTACACCTTC. Protein product: CASSFSSNYGYTF.

V is TRBV27 and J is TRBJ1-6, with no clear D. Per the germline V gene, CDR1 is MNHEY and CDR2 is SMNVEV (reference sequence). The CDR3 contains 16 residues. Between the trimmed V and J ends, which lost 3 bases and 5 bases, there was a span of 14 bases. The CDR3 protein is CASSLSGGKNNSPLHF. The CDR3 coding sequence is TGTGCCAGCAGTTTGTCGGGAGGAAAGAATAATTCACCCCTCCACTTT.

This clone appeared once. Other DNA sequences in the same sample also yield this CDR3. This rearrangement joins TRBV18 to TRBJ1-1; D not certain. Germline-derived CDR1 and CDR2 are KGHSH and LQKENI. This CDR3 region has 13 residues. V was shortened by 2 bases and J by 2 bases, with 6 bases between the two germline ends. CDR3: CASSPAENTEAFF. CDR3 coding DNA: TGTGCCAGCTCACCAGCGGAAAACACTGAAGCTTTCTTT.

This chain joins TRBV6-1 and TRBJ2-7; D perhaps matches TRBD2 (6 bases). The V and J ends lost 5 bases and 2 bases respectively, with 10 bases between them. The CDR3 loop spans 13 amino acids. Germline CDR1 MNHNS, CDR2 SASEGT. CDR3 sequence reads: CASSSGLTYEQYF. CDR3 sequence (DNA): TGTGCCAGCAGTTCGGGACTTACCTACGAGCAGTACTTC.

To note about this clone: Distinct nucleotide sequences in the sample also encode this CDR3. The chain uses TRBV5-1 and TRBJ2-2; D is unresolved. Trimming stripped 1 base from V and 2 bases from J, with 3 bases between. Germline V gives CDR1 SGHRS, CDR2 YFSETQ. The CDR3 is 13 amino acids. Written as DNA, the CDR3 is TGCGCCAGCAGCTTGACTAACACCGGGGAGCTGTTTTTT. It is translated as CASSLTNTGELFF.

The chain couples TRBV6-1 to TRBJ1-5; D is unresolved. Germline V gene sequence: CDR1 MNHNS, CDR2 SASEGT. The CDR3 has 17 residues. The V end was cut by 3 bases, the J end by 0 bases, with 15 bases between. The CDR3 protein is CASSEVRVYYSNQPQHF. In DNA, the CDR3 is TGTGCCAGCAGTGAGGTTCGGGTCTATTATAGCAATCAGCCCCAGCATTTT.